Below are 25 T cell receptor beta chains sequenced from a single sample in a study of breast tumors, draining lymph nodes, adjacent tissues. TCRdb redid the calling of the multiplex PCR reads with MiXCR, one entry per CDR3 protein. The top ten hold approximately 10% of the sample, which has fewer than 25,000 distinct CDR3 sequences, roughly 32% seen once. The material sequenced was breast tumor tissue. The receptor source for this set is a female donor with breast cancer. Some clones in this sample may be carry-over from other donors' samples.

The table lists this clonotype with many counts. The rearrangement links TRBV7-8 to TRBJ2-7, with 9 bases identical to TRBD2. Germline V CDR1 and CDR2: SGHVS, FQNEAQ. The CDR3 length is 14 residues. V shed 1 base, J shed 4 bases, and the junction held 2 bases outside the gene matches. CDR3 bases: TGTGCCAGCAGCTTAGGCCTAGCGGGATACGAGCAGTACTTC. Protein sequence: CASSLGLAGYEQYF.

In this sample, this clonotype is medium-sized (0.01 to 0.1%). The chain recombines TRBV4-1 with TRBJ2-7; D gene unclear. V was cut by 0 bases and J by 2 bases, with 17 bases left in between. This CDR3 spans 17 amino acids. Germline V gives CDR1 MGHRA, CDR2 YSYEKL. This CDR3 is CASSQELSWQTPYEQYF. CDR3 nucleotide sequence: TGCGCCAGCAGCCAAGAACTTTCATGGCAGACACCCTACGAGCAGTACTTC.

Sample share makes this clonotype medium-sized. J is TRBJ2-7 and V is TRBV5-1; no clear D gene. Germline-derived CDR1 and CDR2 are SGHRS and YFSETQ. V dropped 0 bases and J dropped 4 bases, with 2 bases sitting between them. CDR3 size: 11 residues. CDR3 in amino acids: CASSLGYEQYF. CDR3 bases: TGCGCCAGCAGCTTGGGGTACGAGCAGTACTTC.

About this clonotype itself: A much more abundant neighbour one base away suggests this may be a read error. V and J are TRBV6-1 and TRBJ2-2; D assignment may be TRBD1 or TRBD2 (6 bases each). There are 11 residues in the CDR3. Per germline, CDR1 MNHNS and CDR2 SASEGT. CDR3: CASRGGGEPFF. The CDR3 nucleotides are TGTGCCAGCAGGGGGGGCGGGGAGCCGTTTTTT.

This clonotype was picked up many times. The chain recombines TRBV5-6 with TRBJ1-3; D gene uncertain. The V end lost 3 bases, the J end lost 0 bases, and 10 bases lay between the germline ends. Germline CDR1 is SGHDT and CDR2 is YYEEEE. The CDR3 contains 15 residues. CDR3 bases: TGTGCCAGCAGCTGGTGGGGTGGCTCTGGAAACACCATATATTTT. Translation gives CASSWWGGSGNTIYF.

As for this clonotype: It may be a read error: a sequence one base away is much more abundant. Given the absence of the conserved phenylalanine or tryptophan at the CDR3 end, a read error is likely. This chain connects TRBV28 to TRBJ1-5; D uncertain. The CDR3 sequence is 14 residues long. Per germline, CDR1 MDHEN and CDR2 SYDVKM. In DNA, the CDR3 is TGTGTTTCATCTAAGCCTTATAGCAATCAGCCCCAGCATGTT. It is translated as CVSSKPYSNQPQHV.

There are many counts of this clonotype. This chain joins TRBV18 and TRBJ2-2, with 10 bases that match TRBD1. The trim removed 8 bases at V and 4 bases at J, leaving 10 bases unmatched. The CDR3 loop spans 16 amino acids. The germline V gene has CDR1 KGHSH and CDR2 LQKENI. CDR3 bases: TGTGCCAGCCCGTCCCCCGGGACAGGGGCCACCGGGGAGCTGTTTTTT. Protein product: CASPSPGTGATGELFF.

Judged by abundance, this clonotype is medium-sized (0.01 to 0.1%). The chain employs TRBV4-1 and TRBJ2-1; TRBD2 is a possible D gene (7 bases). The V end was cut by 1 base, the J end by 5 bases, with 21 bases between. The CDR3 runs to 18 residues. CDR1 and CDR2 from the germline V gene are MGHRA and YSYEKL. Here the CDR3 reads CASSQGLPGGEGDNEQFF. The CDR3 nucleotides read TGCGCCAGCAGCCAAGGTTTACCCGGAGGGGAGGGGGACAATGAGCAGTTCTTC.

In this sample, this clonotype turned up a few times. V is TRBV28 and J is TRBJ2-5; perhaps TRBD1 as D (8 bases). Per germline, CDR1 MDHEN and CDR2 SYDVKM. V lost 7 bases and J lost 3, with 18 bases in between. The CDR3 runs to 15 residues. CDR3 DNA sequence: TGTGCCAGCACCCCGCGGGGGACAGGCGAAGAGACCCAGTACTTC. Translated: CASTPRGTGEETQYF.

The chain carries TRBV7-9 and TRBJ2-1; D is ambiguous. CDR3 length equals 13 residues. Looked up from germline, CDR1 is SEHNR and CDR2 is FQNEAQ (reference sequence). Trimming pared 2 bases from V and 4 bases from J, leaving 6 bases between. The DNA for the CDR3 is TGTGCCAGCAGCTTACAGGCTTACAATGAGCAGTTCTTC. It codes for CASSLQAYNEQFF.

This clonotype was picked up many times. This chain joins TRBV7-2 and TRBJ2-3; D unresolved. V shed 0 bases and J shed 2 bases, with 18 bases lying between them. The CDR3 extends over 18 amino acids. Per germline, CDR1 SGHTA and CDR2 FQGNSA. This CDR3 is CASSLASDWWLPTDTQYF. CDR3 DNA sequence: TGTGCCAGCAGCTTAGCGAGCGATTGGTGGCTGCCCACAGATACGCAGTATTTT.

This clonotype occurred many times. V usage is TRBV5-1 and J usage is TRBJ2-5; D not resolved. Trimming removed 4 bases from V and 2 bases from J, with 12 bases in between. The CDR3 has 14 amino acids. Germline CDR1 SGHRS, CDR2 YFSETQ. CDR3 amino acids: CASSPENSQETQYF. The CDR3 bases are TGCGCCAGCAGCCCCGAGAACAGTCAAGAGACCCAGTACTTC.

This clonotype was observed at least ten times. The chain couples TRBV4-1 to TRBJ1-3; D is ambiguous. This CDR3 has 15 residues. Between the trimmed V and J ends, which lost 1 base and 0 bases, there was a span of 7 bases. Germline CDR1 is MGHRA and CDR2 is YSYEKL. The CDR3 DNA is TGCGCCAGCAGCCAAGGCCCGTACTCTGGAAACACCATATATTTT. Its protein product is CASSQGPYSGNTIYF.

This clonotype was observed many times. The CDR3 sequence: CASSYSSTGELFF. The CDR3 coding sequence is TGTGCCAGCAGTTACTCGAGCACCGGGGAGCTGTTTTTT. The V and J genes are TRBV6-2 or TRBV6-3 and TRBJ2-2, with D hard to call. The CDR3 spans 13 residues. Trimming pared 0 bases from V and 4 bases from J, leaving 3 bases between. From germline, CDR1 is MNHEY and CDR2 SVGEGT.

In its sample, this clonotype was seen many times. In DNA form, the CDR3 reads TGCAGTGCTAGTGGGGGGCTCAGTGAAAAACTGTTTTTT. Protein sequence: CSASGGLSEKLFF. The rearrangement uses TRBV20-1 and TRBJ1-4, with D possibly matching TRBD1 (6 bases). CDR3 length: 13 amino acids. Germline CDR1 and CDR2: DFQATT and SNEGSKA (reference sequence). Deletions cut 3 bases from V and 7 bases from J, with 12 bases between.

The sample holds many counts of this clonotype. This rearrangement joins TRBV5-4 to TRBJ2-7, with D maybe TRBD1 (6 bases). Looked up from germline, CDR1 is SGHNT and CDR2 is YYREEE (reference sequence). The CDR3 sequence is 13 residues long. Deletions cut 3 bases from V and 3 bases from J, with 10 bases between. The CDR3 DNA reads TGTGCCAGCAGCTGGGACAAAGGCTACGAGCAGTACTTC. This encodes CASSWDKGYEQYF.

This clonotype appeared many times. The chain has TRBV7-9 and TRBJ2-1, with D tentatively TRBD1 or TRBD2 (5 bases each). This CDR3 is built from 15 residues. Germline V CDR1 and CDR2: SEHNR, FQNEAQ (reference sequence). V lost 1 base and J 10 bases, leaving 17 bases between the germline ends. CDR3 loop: CASSLDRGLGGEQFF. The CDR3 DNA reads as TGTGCCAGCAGCTTAGACCGGGGCCTAGGTGGGGAGCAGTTCTTC.

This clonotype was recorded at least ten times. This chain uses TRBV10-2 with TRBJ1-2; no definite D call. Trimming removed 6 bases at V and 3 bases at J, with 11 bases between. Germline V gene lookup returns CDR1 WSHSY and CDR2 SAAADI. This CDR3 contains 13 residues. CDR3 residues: CASSPKRDYGYTF. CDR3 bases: TGCGCCAGCAGCCCGAAAAGGGACTATGGCTACACCTTC.

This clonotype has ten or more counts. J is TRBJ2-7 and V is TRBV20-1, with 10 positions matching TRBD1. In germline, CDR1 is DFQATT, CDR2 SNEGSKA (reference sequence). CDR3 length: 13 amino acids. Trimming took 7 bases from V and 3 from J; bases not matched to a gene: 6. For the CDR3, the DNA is TGCAGTGTTAACCGGGACAGGGGCTACGAGCAGTACTTC. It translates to CSVNRDRGYEQYF.

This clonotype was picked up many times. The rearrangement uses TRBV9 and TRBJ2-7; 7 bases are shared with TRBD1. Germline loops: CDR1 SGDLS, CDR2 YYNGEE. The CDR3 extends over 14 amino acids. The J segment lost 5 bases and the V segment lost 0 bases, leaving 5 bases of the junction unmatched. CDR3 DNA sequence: TGTGCCAGCAGCGTAGATGGGGACAGCGACGAGCAGTACTTC. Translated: CASSVDGDSDEQYF.

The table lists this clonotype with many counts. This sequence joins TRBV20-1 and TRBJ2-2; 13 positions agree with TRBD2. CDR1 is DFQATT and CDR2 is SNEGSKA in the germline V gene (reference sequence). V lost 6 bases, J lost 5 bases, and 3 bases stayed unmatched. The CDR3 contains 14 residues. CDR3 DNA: TGCAGTGCGGGACTAGCGGGAATAACCGGGGAGCTGTTTTTT. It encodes CSAGLAGITGELFF.

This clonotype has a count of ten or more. CDR3 coding DNA: TGTGCCAGCAGTGTGGAGACACTATTCTACAATGAGCAGTTCTTC. Amino acid sequence: CASSVETLFYNEQFF. The chain recombines TRBV6-1 with TRBJ2-1; the D is unclear. The germline V gene has CDR1 MNHNS and CDR2 SASEGT. Trimming took off 4 bases at V and 3 bases at J, with 13 bases between the two ends. This CDR3 has 15 amino acids.

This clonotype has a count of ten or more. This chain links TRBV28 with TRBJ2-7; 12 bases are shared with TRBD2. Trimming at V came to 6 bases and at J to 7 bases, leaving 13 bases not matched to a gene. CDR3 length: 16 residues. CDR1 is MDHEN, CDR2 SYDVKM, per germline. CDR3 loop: CASSLRSLAGGPEQYF. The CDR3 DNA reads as TGTGCCAGCAGCCTAAGGTCCCTAGCGGGAGGGCCAGAGCAGTACTTC.

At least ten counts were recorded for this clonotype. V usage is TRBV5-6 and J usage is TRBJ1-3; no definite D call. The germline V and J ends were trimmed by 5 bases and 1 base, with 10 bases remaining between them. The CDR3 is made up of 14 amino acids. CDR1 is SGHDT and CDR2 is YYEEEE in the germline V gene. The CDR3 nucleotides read TGTGCCAGCAGGGTAGGACGGTCTGGAAACACCATATATTTT. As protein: CASRVGRSGNTIYF.

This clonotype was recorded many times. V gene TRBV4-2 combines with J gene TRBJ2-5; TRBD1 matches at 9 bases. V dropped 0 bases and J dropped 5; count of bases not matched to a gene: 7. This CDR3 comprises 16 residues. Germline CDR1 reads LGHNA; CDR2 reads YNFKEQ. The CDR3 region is CASSQEWGTGLETQYF. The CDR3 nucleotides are TGTGCCAGCAGCCAAGAATGGGGGACAGGGCTCGAGACCCAGTACTTC.